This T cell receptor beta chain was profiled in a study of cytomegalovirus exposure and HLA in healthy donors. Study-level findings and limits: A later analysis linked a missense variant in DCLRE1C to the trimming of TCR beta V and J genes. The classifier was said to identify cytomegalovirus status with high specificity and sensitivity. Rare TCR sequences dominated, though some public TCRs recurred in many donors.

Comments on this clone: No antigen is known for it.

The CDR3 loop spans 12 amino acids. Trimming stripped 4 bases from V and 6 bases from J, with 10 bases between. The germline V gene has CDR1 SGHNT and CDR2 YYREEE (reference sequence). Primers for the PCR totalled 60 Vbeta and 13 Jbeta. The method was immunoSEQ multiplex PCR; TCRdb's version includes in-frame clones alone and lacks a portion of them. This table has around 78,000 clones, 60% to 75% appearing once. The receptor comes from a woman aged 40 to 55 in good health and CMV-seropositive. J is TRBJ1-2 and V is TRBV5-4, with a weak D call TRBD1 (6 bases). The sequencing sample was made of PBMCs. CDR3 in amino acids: CASSRDIDGYTF. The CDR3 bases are TGTGCCAGCAGCCGGGACATTGATGGCTACACCTTC. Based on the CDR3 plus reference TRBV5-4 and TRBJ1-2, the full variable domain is ETGVTQSPTHLIKTRGQQVTLRCSSQSGHNTVSWYQQALGQGPQFIFQYYREEENGRGNFPPRFSGLQFPNYSSELNVNALELDDSALYLCASSRDIDGYTFGSGTRLTVV.